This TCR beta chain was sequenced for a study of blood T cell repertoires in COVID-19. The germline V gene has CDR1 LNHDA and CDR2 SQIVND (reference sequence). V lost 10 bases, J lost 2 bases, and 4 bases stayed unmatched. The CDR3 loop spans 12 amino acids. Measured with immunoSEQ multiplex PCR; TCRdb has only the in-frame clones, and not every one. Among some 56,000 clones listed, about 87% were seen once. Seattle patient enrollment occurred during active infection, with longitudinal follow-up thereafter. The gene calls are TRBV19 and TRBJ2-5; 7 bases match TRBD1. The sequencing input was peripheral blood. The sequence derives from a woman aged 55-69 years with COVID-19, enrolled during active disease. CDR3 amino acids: CATQTGQETQYF. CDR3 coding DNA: TGTGCCACTCAGACAGGGCAAGAGACCCAGTACTTC.